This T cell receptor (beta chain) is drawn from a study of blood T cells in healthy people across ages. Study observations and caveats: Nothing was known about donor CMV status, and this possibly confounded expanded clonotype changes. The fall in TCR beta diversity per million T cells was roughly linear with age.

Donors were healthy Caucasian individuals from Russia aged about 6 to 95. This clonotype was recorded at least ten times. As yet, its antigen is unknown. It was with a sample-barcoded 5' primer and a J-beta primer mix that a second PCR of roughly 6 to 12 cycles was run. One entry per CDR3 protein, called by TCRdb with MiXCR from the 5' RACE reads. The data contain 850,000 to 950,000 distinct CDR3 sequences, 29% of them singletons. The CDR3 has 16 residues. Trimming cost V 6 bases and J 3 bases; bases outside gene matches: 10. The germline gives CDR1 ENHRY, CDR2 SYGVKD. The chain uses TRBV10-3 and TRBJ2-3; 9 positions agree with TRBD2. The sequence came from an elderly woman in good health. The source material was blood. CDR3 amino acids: CAISTFSGGRTDTQYF. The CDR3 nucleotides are TGTGCCATCAGCACATTTAGCGGGGGTAGAACAGATACGCAGTATTTT.